This is a list of T cell receptor beta chains from one sample in a study of T cells after posttransplantation cyclophosphamide. Clones were read by immunoSEQ multiplex PCR, and TCRdb kept only the in-frame ones, dropping some. Counted here are roughly 4,800 clones, 55% to 85% occurring once; the ten biggest clones make up over 15%. The sequencing here drew on PBMCs, taken 362 days after allogeneic stem cell transplant with posttransplant cyclophosphamide. Receptors originate from a male patient between 60 and 69 years old who received an allogeneic stem cell transplant from an unrelated donor, was CMV-positive, and had acute GVHD only. These T cells may partly come from the graft donor. Each CDR3 is given with its conserved first and last residue. A D gene is named only where the DNA matches it firmly. Part of the rows lack a size; the others show once, few, many or a class for expanded clones.

J gene	clone size	V gene	D gene	CDR3 DNA	CDR3 protein
TRBJ2-7	-	TRBV28	-	TGTGCCACCTCGGGGGACGGCTCCTACGAGCAGTACTTC	CATSGDGSYEQYF
TRBJ1-2	-	TRBV11-2	-	TGTGCCAGCAGCTTGTCAGGGAACTATGGCTACACCTTC	CASSLSGNYGYTF
TRBJ2-3	-	TRBV7-6	-	TGTGCCAGCAGCTCGCCCGGGGGGCAGCTCTCCACAGATACGCAGTATTTT	CASSSPGGQLSTDTQYF
TRBJ2-7	-	TRBV30	TRBD1	TGTGCCTGGAGCCCGGGGACAGACGAGCAGTACTTC	CAWSPGTDEQYF
TRBJ1-5	-	TRBV23-1	-	TGCGCCAGCATCGCAGGGCAGCCTTATAGCAATCAGCCCCAGCATTTT	CASIAGQPYSNQPQHF
TRBJ1-4	few	TRBV5-6	TRBD1	TGTGCCAGCAGCTCCTTAGGGGGCGCAGGTAATGAAAAACTGTTTTTT	CASSSLGGAGNEKLFF
TRBJ2-5	-	TRBV7-2	TRBD2	TGTGCCAGCAGCAGATATGGACTAGCGGGACAAGAGACCCAGTACTTC	CASSRYGLAGQETQYF
TRBJ2-1	-	TRBV6-1	TRBD2	TGTGCCAGCAGTGCCGGGACTAGCTCGAATGAGCAGTTCTTC	CASSAGTSSNEQFF
TRBJ1-2	medium-sized	TRBV27	TRBD1	TGTGCCAGCAGATCGACAGGGGAAGGCTATGGCTACACCTTC	CASRSTGEGYGYTF
TRBJ2-3	once	TRBV7-9	TRBD2	TGTGCCAGCAGCGTCCCGGGACTAGCGGGAGCCAGCACAGATACGCAGTATTTT	CASSVPGLAGASTDTQYF
TRBJ2-2	few	TRBV4-2	-	TGTGCCAGCAGCCAAGCCCGTGCCGGGGAGCTGTTTTTT	CASSQARAGELFF
TRBJ1-4	-	TRBV5-1	-	TGCGCCAGCAGCACTGCCAGGACAACTAATGAAAAACTGTTTTTT	CASSTARTTNEKLFF
TRBJ2-7	-	TRBV7-9	TRBD1	TGTGCCAGCAGCTACCCGGGACAGGTGGACGACGAGCAGTACTTC	CASSYPGQVDDEQYF
TRBJ2-7	-	TRBV5-1	TRBD2	TGCGCCAGCAGCTTGCGCGGGAGCCCACCTTCCTACGAGCAGTACTTC	CASSLRGSPPSYEQYF
TRBJ2-7	-	TRBV18	-	TGTGCCAGCTCACCGGGACAACTTAGCTCCTACGAGCAGTACTTC	CASSPGQLSSYEQYF
TRBJ1-1	few	TRBV10-3	TRBD1	TGTGCCATCAGGGCGACAGGGGCCAACACTGAAGCTTTCTTT	CAIRATGANTEAFF
TRBJ2-2	-	TRBV7-7	-	TGTGCCAGCAGCTTGGGGGGAACCGGGGAGCTGTTTTTT	CASSLGGTGELFF
TRBJ2-3	-	TRBV30	TRBD2	TGTGCCTGGAAAATGGGGAGGGGCACAGATACGCAGTATTTT	CAWKMGRGTDTQYF
TRBJ1-4	once	TRBV7-9	-	TGTGCCAGCAGCTTAGGGTCGACGTCGGGTGAAAAACTGTTTTTT	CASSLGSTSGEKLFF
TRBJ2-7	-	TRBV18	TRBD2	TGTGCCAGCTCACCCCGGGGGGGTACCTACGAGCAGTACTTC	CASSPRGGTYEQYF
TRBJ1-1	-	TRBV19	TRBD1	TGTGCCAGTAGTATATCAGGGGGCGGGAACACTGAAGCTTTCTTT	CASSISGGGNTEAFF
TRBJ2-1	-	TRBV14	-	TGTGCCAGCAGCCAAGATGTTAAGCGCAATGAGCAGTTCTTC	CASSQDVKRNEQFF
TRBJ1-1	-	TRBV2	TRBD1	TGTGCCAGCAGTGTAGGGGACAGGGTTGCTTTCTTT	CASSVGDRVAFF
TRBJ1-1	-	TRBV2	-	TGTGCCAGCAGGGGAAGGCCTACCGAGGGTGAAGCTTTCTTT	CASRGRPTEGEAFF
TRBJ2-5	-	TRBV25-1	TRBD1	TGTGCCAGCAGTGAATCAGTAACAGGGGGCGCGGAGACCCAGTACTTC	CASSESVTGGAETQYF
TRBJ1-2	-	TRBV6-5	-	TGTGCCAGCAGCCCCCTAGGGGATCACTATGGCTACACCTTC	CASSPLGDHYGYTF
TRBJ2-7	-	TRBV5-1	TRBD2	TGCGCCAGCAGCCTTAGCGGGAGAGGCGAGCAGTACTTC	CASSLSGRGEQYF
TRBJ1-2	-	TRBV27	-	TGTGCCAGCAGAAATCCGTCGTATGGCTACACCTTC	CASRNPSYGYTF
TRBJ1-2	-	TRBV4-1	TRBD1	TGCGCCAGCAGCCAGTTAGCAGGGACAGGGGGCGCGAGTGATGGCTACACCTTC	CASSQLAGTGGASDGYTF
TRBJ2-7	-	TRBV30	TRBD2	TGTGCCTGGGACCCTAGCGGGAGGGCTTACGAGCAGTACTTC	CAWDPSGRAYEQYF
TRBJ1-6	once	TRBV30	-	TGTGCCTGGAGGGTCTCGGGACACCTAAATTCACCCCTCCACTTT	CAWRVSGHLNSPLHF
TRBJ2-1	-	TRBV7-8	-	TGTGCCAGCAGCTCCACGGAGCTTTCGGGAAATGAGCAGTTCTTC	CASSSTELSGNEQFF
TRBJ1-4	-	TRBV5-1	-	TGCGCCAGCAGCTTGCTCGGGACTTCAACTAATGAAAAACTGTTTTTT	CASSLLGTSTNEKLFF
TRBJ2-1	-	TRBV19	TRBD2	TGTGCCAGTAGTACAGTTAGCGGGACCGGATCCTACAATGAGCAGTTCTTC	CASSTVSGTGSYNEQFF
TRBJ1-5	-	TRBV14	TRBD1	TGTGCCAGCAGCCACCTCTCGCCCGACCGGGACAGGGGGCCCTATAGCAATCAGCCCCAGCATTTT	CASSHLSPDRDRGPYSNQPQHF
TRBJ2-1	-	TRBV9	-	TGTGCCAGCAGCGTAGGAACAGTCTACAATGAGCAGTTCTTC	CASSVGTVYNEQFF
TRBJ2-7	-	TRBV6-5	TRBD1	TGTGCCAGCAGTCTGTCCGGGACAGGGGGTGAGCAGTACTTC	CASSLSGTGGEQYF
TRBJ1-1	-	TRBV27	-	TGTGCCAGCAGTCCCGGGAGGGCGAACACTGAAGCTTTCTTT	CASSPGRANTEAFF
TRBJ1-1	-	TRBV4-1	-	TGCGCCAGCAGCCGGACCGAACGGGGGACTGAAGCTTTCTTT	CASSRTERGTEAFF
TRBJ2-2	-	TRBV5-6	-	TGTGCCAGCAGCTTGGCTGTCACCGGGGAGCTGTTTTTT	CASSLAVTGELFF
TRBJ1-1	-	TRBV5-4	-	TGTGCCAGCAGCTTGGCAGGCAGCCCTGAAGCTTTCTTT	CASSLAGSPEAFF
TRBJ2-5	-	TRBV5-1	-	TGCGCCAGCAGTTGGGCTAGCGTACAAGAGACCCAGTACTTC	CASSWASVQETQYF